The 7 T cell receptor beta chains reported below all come from one sample, sequenced in a study of vaccination and CD4 T cells after COVID-19 (dated by TCRdb to 2021 to 2024). Library prep was done by PCR. Sequenced using an Illumina iSeq 100. TCRdb applied fastp at Q25 and MiXCR to the public reads, then kept only in-frame beta chains. Rows with one shared CDR3 protein collapse into an entry with the most common genes and DNA. The sample table lists tens of thousands of distinct CDR3 sequences, approximately 51% of them with a count of one. Approximately 0.99% of the sample is taken by the ten largest. This specimen was CD4+ T cells from blood, taken before SARS-CoV-2 vaccination. These receptors all stem from a human donor who had recovered from COVID-19.

The chain joins TRBV4-1 to TRBJ2-3, with a weak D call TRBD2 (5 bases). The V and J ends lost 1 base and 6 bases respectively, with 14 bases between them. CDR1 and CDR2 (germline): MGHRA, YSYEKL. The CDR3 totals 15 residues. The CDR3 loop is CASSQAPGYQDTQYF. The CDR3 region has the DNA TGCGCCAGCAGCCAAGCTCCGGGATATCAGGATACGCAGTATTTT.

The chain carries TRBV19 and TRBJ2-5; unclear D gene. V lost 2 bases to trimming and J lost 2 bases, with 6 bases between them. This CDR3 spans 13 amino acids. Germline V lookup: CDR1 LNHDA, CDR2 SQIVND (reference sequence). The CDR3 coding sequence is TGTGCCAGTAGTATAACCTTTCAAGAGACCCAGTACTTC. Translation: CASSITFQETQYF.

This sequence joins TRBV6-1 and TRBJ2-7, with 8 nucleotides matching TRBD2. Trimming took 8 bases from V and 2 from J; bases not matched to a gene: 5. Germline CDR1 is MNHNS and CDR2 is SASEGT. The CDR3 runs 13 residues. CDR3 DNA sequence: TGTGCCAGCCGGGGTAGCGGGACCTACGAGCAGTACTTC. It specifies CASRGSGTYEQYF.

The V call is TRBV6-5, the J call TRBJ2-3, with D possibly matching TRBD1 (5 bases). V dropped 2 bases and J dropped 5 bases, with 5 bases sitting between them. CDR1 is MNHEY and CDR2 is SVGAGI in the germline V gene. The CDR3 is 12 residues long. CDR3 sequence reads: CASSYQGDTQYF. In nucleotides, the CDR3 is TGTGCCAGCAGTTACCAGGGAGATACGCAGTATTTT.

V gene TRBV20-1 combines with J gene TRBJ2-1, with TRBD2 matching over 11 bases. CDR1 and CDR2 from the germline V gene are DFQATT and SNEGSKA (reference sequence). The CDR3 runs to 15 residues. Losses at the gene ends were 6 bases for V and 4 bases for J; bases not matched to a gene: 8. The CDR3 is CSAMRGTSGYNEQFF. The CDR3 region has the DNA TGCAGTGCCATGCGGGGGACTAGCGGATACAATGAGCAGTTCTTC.

A few counts support this clonotype. V gene TRBV20-1 combines with J gene TRBJ2-6; D gene uncertain. The CDR3 runs to 13 residues. CDR1 and CDR2 from the germline V gene are DFQATT and SNEGSKA (reference sequence). The CDR3 DNA follows: TGCAGCGAAGGCCCCTCTGGGGCCAACGTCCTGACTTTC. Translated, it gives CSEGPSGANVLTF.

This clonotype came up a few times. The V gene is TRBV2, the J gene TRBJ1-2; the D gene is possibly TRBD1 (6 bases). Deletions cut 6 bases from V and 4 bases from J, with 24 bases between. The germline V gene has CDR1 SNHLY and CDR2 FYNNEI. This CDR3 is built from 17 residues. The CDR3 loop is CASRSPGVRGESYGYTF. CDR3 sequence (DNA): TGTGCCAGCAGAAGTCCTGGGGTCAGGGGCGAAAGCTATGGCTACACCTTC.